The present T cell receptor (beta chain) was sequenced within a study of memory CD4+ T cells and cytomegalovirus serostatus. On the study more broadly: Of the healthy Belgian adults, fewer than 10 were CMV seropositive and 24 seronegative.

General study findings and limits: Median bootstrapped AUC for CMV status was about 0.94 originally, about 0.9 US-trained. Of under 200 reported CMV TCRbeta sequences, about 67 were found in memory CD4+ repertoires.

The CDR3 contains 14 residues. From germline, CDR1 is SGHTA and CDR2 FQGNSA. Trimming took 6 bases from V and 2 from J, leaving 12 bases between them. With respect to this clone: Its target is not known.

Single viable CD3+CD4+CD8-CD45RO+ cells were sorted as the memory CD4+ T cells. As originally analysed: After removing out-of-frame reads, over 2 million distinct TCRbeta sequences remained. TCRdb's copy holds only in-frame clones and misses some; the assay was immunoSEQ multiplex PCR. That table furnishes V, J and clone size, whereas the DNA furnished D and trimming. Of 50,000 or so clones in the sample, about 86% were seen once. What was sequenced was memory CD4+ T cells from blood. The clonotype originates from an adult in good health and CMV-seropositive. This chain uses TRBV7-2 with TRBJ2-3; D ambiguous. The DNA of the CDR3 is TGTGCCAGCAGTTCCGACTTTTCCACAGATACGCAGTATTTT. Encoded protein: CASSSDFSTDTQYF. The entire variable domain, with the rest obtained from reference TRBV7-2 and TRBJ2-3, is as follows: GAGVSQSPSNKVTEKGKDVELRCDPISGHTALYWYRQSLGQGLEFLIYFQGNSAPDKSGLPSDRFSAERTGGSVSTLTIQRTQQEDSAVYLCASSSDFSTDTQYFGPGTRLTVL.